The 32 T cell receptor beta chains below come from one sample, sequenced in a study of response to subunit inactivated influenza vaccine. A single record per CDR3 protein comes from TCRdb applying MiXCR to the RT-PCR reads. The sample includes hundreds of thousands of distinct CDR3 sequences, 11% of them seen just once. The data were also submitted as part of a second study, on T cells expressing NK-cell markers. That source reports: The authors generated TCR beta cDNA through 5'RACE template switching with UMIs.

This material consisted of PBMCs from blood, taken on the day of vaccination. Every receptor here comes from a man in his fifties who received an inactivated influenza vaccine.

This clonotype turned up a few times. The CDR3 nucleotides read TGTGCCAGCAGCTCACGACAGGGGGACTACGAGCAGTACTTC. Protein product: CASSSRQGDYEQYF. The J gene is TRBJ2-7, the V gene TRBV7-9, with 9 bases aligning to TRBD1. J gave up 3 bases and V 4 bases, and 4 bases lay outside the gene matches. CDR3 length: 14 amino acids. From germline, CDR1 is SEHNR and CDR2 FQNEAQ (reference sequence).

The V call is TRBV2, the J call TRBJ2-2; D not resolved. Germline lookup yields CDR1 SNHLY and CDR2 FYNNEI. CDR3 length equals 15 residues. V was pared by 4 bases and J by 2 bases, with 11 bases between. The CDR3 bases are TGTGCCAGCAGTGCTAATGATCTAAACACCGGGGAGCTGTTTTTT. It encodes CASSANDLNTGELFF.

In this sample, this clonotype turned up many times. The chain combines TRBV27 with TRBJ2-5, with TRBD1 identical over 8 bases. In germline, CDR1 is MNHEY, CDR2 SMNVEV (reference sequence). V lost 3 bases and J lost 3; bases outside the gene matches: 3. There are 14 residues in the CDR3. CDR3 protein: CASSLAGGKETQYF. CDR3 in DNA: TGTGCCAGCAGTTTGGCAGGGGGCAAAGAGACCCAGTACTTC.

This clonotype occurred a few times. The chain employs TRBV12-3 or TRBV12-4 and TRBJ2-3, with D perhaps being TRBD1 or TRBD2 (6 bases each). Trimming left V 3 bases short and J 1 base short, with 11 bases between. This CDR3 spans 15 amino acids. In DNA form, the CDR3 reads TGTGCCAGCAGTTTTATGGGGGGCGGCACAGATACGCAGTATTTT. It is translated as CASSFMGGGTDTQYF.

The J gene is TRBJ2-6, the V gene TRBV20-1; 15 nucleotides match TRBD2. From germline, CDR1 is DFQATT and CDR2 SNEGSKA (reference sequence). V shed 6 bases, J shed 3 bases, and the junction held 6 bases outside the gene matches. This CDR3 region has 17 residues. The CDR3 coding sequence is TGCAGTGCCTCACCGGGACTAGCGGGAGGTGGGGCCAACGTCCTGACTTTC. Encoded protein: CSASPGLAGGGANVLTF.

Only a few counts were recorded for this clonotype. J is TRBJ2-5 and V is TRBV5-6; 9 bases match TRBD2. Trimming removed 3 bases from V and 3 bases from J; junction bases left unmatched: 0. The V gene's germline CDR1 is SGHDT and CDR2 YYEEEE. This CDR3 spans 13 amino acids. The CDR3 region has the DNA TGTGCCAGCAGCTGGACTAGCGAAGAGACCCAGTACTTC. This codes for CASSWTSEETQYF.

The sample holds a few counts of this clonotype. This sequence joins TRBV2 and TRBJ2-6; no definite D call. The CDR3 is 14 residues long. V was pared by 8 bases and J by 0 bases, with 8 bases between. Germline-derived CDR1 and CDR2 are SNHLY and FYNNEI. In nucleotides, the CDR3 is TGTGCCAGCCACAGAGACTCTGGGGCCAACGTCCTGACTTTC. As protein: CASHRDSGANVLTF.

This clonotype has just a few counts. The V gene is TRBV20-1, the J gene TRBJ2-1; D is perhaps TRBD2 (6 bases). V lost 3 bases to trimming and J lost 2 bases, with 11 bases between them. The CDR3 loop spans 14 amino acids. CDR1 DFQATT and CDR2 SNEGSKA come from the germline V gene (reference sequence). The DNA for the CDR3 is TGCAGTGCTAGGGGGGACTTCACCTACAATGAGCAGTTCTTC. Translation gives CSARGDFTYNEQFF.

The rearrangement joins TRBV5-1 to TRBJ2-7, with a weak D call TRBD1 (5 bases). The CDR3 loop spans 14 amino acids. Germline V lookup: CDR1 SGHRS, CDR2 YFSETQ. Trimming stripped 0 bases from V and 6 bases from J, with 13 bases between. Here the CDR3 reads CASSLALGAGEQYF. CDR3 DNA: TGCGCCAGCAGCTTGGCCCTTGGGGCAGGCGAGCAGTACTTC.

This clonotype was counted many times. The CDR3 DNA follows: TGTGCCAGCAGCTACTCTCTGACAGGGGGCACTGAAGCTTTCTTT. Translated: CASSYSLTGGTEAFF. This rearrangement joins TRBV7-9 to TRBJ1-1; 9 positions match TRBD1. The trim removed 4 bases at V and 4 bases at J, leaving 7 bases unmatched. Germline V CDR1 and CDR2: SEHNR, FQNEAQ (reference sequence). The CDR3 sequence is 15 residues long.

The genes are TRBV7-2 and TRBJ2-7; perhaps TRBD2 as D (5 bases). There are 14 residues in the CDR3. The V gene's germline CDR1 is SGHTA and CDR2 FQGNSA. Trimming left V 5 bases short and J 6 bases short, with 17 bases between. CDR3 amino acids: CASSRENWGGEQYF. The CDR3 region has the DNA TGTGCCAGCAGCAGGGAGAACTGGGGTGGCGAGCAGTACTTC.

This clonotype was observed a few times. V and J are TRBV5-1 and TRBJ2-1; D uncertain. This CDR3 is built from 15 residues. Germline CDR1 is SGHRS and CDR2 is YFSETQ. V was cut by 0 bases and J by 4 bases, with 11 bases left in between. The CDR3 reads CASSLAFVVYNEQFF. As DNA, the CDR3 is TGCGCCAGCAGCTTGGCCTTTGTAGTTTACAATGAGCAGTTCTTC.

The chain is built from TRBV3-1 and TRBJ2-5; D remains unclear. The germline CDR1 and CDR2 sequences are LGHDT and YNNKEL (reference sequence). The CDR3 length is 15 residues. The ends were cut back, 4 bases at V and 1 base at J, with 13 bases in the middle. The CDR3 DNA is TGTGCCAGCAGCCGGACGGGCCCTCTCCAAGAGACCCAGTACTTC. Translating it yields CASSRTGPLQETQYF.

This chain links TRBV20-1 with TRBJ2-7; either TRBD1 or TRBD2 may supply D (5 bases each). Germline V lookup: CDR1 DFQATT, CDR2 SNEGSKA (reference sequence). This CDR3 is built from 14 residues. Trimming pared 5 bases from V and 3 bases from J, leaving 17 bases between. CDR3 DNA: TGCAGTGCTGGGGACCCTATTGCAATCTACGAGCAGTACTTC. This encodes CSAGDPIAIYEQYF.

The V and J genes are TRBV11-2 and TRBJ2-1; no reliable D call. The germline V gene has CDR1 SGHAT and CDR2 FQNNGV. The CDR3 is 15 residues long. V was pared by 7 bases and J by 9 bases, with 22 bases between. CDR3 sequence (DNA): TGTGCCAGCATAAGGGCGGCAGGCCCAAACCGTGAGCAGTTCTTC. As protein: CASIRAAGPNREQFF.

This clonotype was recorded a few times. This chain uses TRBV27 with TRBJ2-5, with TRBD2 matching 12 bases. Unmatched junction bases numbered 3, after V lost 8 bases and J lost 5 bases. CDR3 length: 13 residues. Germline loops: CDR1 MNHEY, CDR2 SMNVEV (reference sequence). CDR3 nucleotides: TGTGCCAGCCTAGCGGGGGGGCGGGAGACCCAGTACTTC. It encodes CASLAGGRETQYF.

The chain is built from TRBV11-1 and TRBJ2-1, with D tentatively TRBD1 (7 bases). Trimming shortened V by 5 bases and J by 0 bases, and 23 bases separated the two germline ends. Germline loops: CDR1 SGHAT, CDR2 FQDESV (reference sequence). The CDR3 runs 19 residues. The CDR3 loop reads CASSPIVRGAQSSYNEQFF. In DNA form, the CDR3 reads TGTGCCAGCAGCCCCATCGTCAGGGGGGCTCAGAGCTCCTACAATGAGCAGTTCTTC.

About this clonotype itself: Germline and junction disagree at one end, which may indicate a read error. The chain couples TRBV28 to TRBJ2-2; D gene ambiguous. Germline V lookup: CDR1 MDHEN, CDR2 SYDVKM. This CDR3 spans 15 amino acids. In nucleotides, the CDR3 is TGTCCCAGCACCACTTCAGGCCAGAACACCGGGGAGCTGTTTTTT. Amino acid sequence: CPSTTSGQNTGELFF.

There are a few counts of this clonotype. The chain joins TRBV29-1 to TRBJ1-1; D gene uncertain. The germline V gene encodes CDR1 SQVTM and CDR2 ANQGSEA. V was cut by 4 bases and J by 5 bases, with 11 bases left in between. The CDR3 totals 12 residues. CDR3 coding DNA: TGCAGCGTTGTCTATGTGTTTACTGAAGCTTTCTTT. It is translated as CSVVYVFTEAFF.

This clonotype occurred a few times. The chain uses TRBV3-1 and TRBJ2-4; maybe TRBD2 (5 bases). The germline CDR1 and CDR2 sequences are LGHDT and YNNKEL (reference sequence). The CDR3 extends over 17 amino acids. V lost 3 bases and J lost 1, with 16 bases in between. The CDR3 reads CASSQSRPPGAKNIQYF. For the CDR3, the DNA is TGTGCCAGCAGCCAGTCACGGCCTCCGGGGGCCAAAAACATTCAGTACTTC.

V usage is TRBV7-7 and J usage is TRBJ2-1, with TRBD2 matching over 7 bases. J gave up 9 bases and V 3 bases, and 5 bases lay outside the gene matches. Germline CDR1 reads SSHAT; CDR2 reads FNYEAQ (reference sequence). The CDR3 loop spans 13 amino acids. The CDR3 is CASSFAGEGEQFF. The CDR3 nucleotides read TGTGCCAGCAGCTTTGCGGGAGAGGGTGAGCAGTTCTTC.

This clonotype has a count of ten or more. V is TRBV29-1 and J is TRBJ2-4, with TRBD1 matching 7 bases. The length of the CDR3 is 14 residues. Germline loops: CDR1 SQVTM, CDR2 ANQGSEA. Trimming cost V 6 bases and J 3 bases; bases outside gene matches: 8. In nucleotides, the CDR3 is TGCAGCGTCCTAGGGGGCAGGGGCAAAAACATTCAGTACTTC. Encoded protein: CSVLGGRGKNIQYF.

In its sample, this clonotype was seen many times. The V and J genes are TRBV28 and TRBJ2-7; D gene ambiguous. The V and J ends lost 0 bases and 12 bases respectively, with 9 bases between them. There are 11 residues in the CDR3. CDR1 is MDHEN and CDR2 is SYDVKM in the germline V gene. The CDR3 here is CASSLWSARYF. Written as DNA, the CDR3 is TGTGCCAGCAGTTTATGGTCTGCAAGGTACTTC.

This clonotype was seen a handful of times. This chain joins TRBV20-1 and TRBJ2-1; 11 bases line up with TRBD2. CDR3 length: 16 amino acids. Germline values: CDR1 DFQATT, CDR2 SNEGSKA (reference sequence). V dropped 4 bases and J dropped 7; count of bases not matched to a gene: 12. CDR3 region: CSATDLLAGAVNEQFF. CDR3 DNA sequence: TGCAGTGCTACTGACTTACTAGCGGGAGCGGTTAATGAGCAGTTCTTC.

The rearrangement links TRBV9 to TRBJ2-2, with D possibly being TRBD1 or TRBD2 (5 bases each). This CDR3 contains 15 residues. Germline values: CDR1 SGDLS, CDR2 YYNGEE. The V end lost 4 bases, the J end lost 2 bases, and 12 bases lay between the germline ends. CDR3 in DNA: TGTGCCAGCAGCCCGGGACGGCAAAACACCGGGGAGCTGTTTTTT. It is translated as CASSPGRQNTGELFF.

This clonotype was recorded once. Here the CDR3 DNA reads TGTGCCAGCAGCTTAGCGGCAGGGGCAGAGGTTTTTTCCCTCCACTTT. This encodes CASSLAAGAEVFSLHF. The chain links TRBV7-8 to TRBJ1-6; the D gene is possibly TRBD1 (6 bases). In germline, CDR1 is SGHVS, CDR2 FQNEAQ. This CDR3 is 16 amino acids long. Trimming took off 0 bases at V and 14 bases at J, with 20 bases between the two ends.

This clonotype was recorded a few times. This chain connects TRBV25-1 to TRBJ1-2, with D possibly matching TRBD1 (6 bases). With 4 bases removed from V and 4 bases from J, the gap between germline ends came to 10 bases. Germline loops: CDR1 MGHDK, CDR2 SYGVNS. The CDR3 extends over 13 amino acids. DNA of the CDR3: TGTGCCAGCAGTGTCCGCAGGGGCTATGGCTACACCTTC. Protein product: CASSVRRGYGYTF.

The rearrangement joins TRBV2 to TRBJ2-2; D unresolved. In germline, CDR1 is SNHLY, CDR2 FYNNEI. This CDR3 has 13 residues. The germline V and J ends were trimmed by 4 bases and 7 bases, with 10 bases remaining between them. The CDR3 sequence is CASSGKLGGELFF. CDR3 nucleotides: TGTGCCAGCAGTGGGAAGCTCGGCGGGGAGCTGTTTTTT.

The chain links TRBV7-8 to TRBJ2-1; D is unresolved. Germline CDR1 is SGHVS and CDR2 is FQNEAQ. The ends were cut back, 9 bases at V and 5 bases at J, with 14 bases in the middle. The CDR3 extends over 13 amino acids. CDR3 amino acids: CARSPRLNNEQFF. The CDR3 DNA sequence: TGTGCCAGAAGCCCACGACTGAACAATGAGCAGTTCTTC.

The rearrangement links TRBV5-5 to TRBJ1-2; D unresolved. Germline CDR1 is SGHKS and CDR2 is YYEKEE (reference sequence). Trimming stripped 3 bases from V and 3 bases from J, with 15 bases between. The CDR3 length is 15 residues. CDR3 in DNA: TGTGCCAGCAGCTCCCATCCCGGGCCGGACTATGGCTACACCTTC. Residues: CASSSHPGPDYGYTF.

This clonotype was detected only a few times. The rearrangement joins TRBV5-1 to TRBJ2-1, with 8 bases fitting TRBD2. V shed 4 bases and J 5 bases; nucleotides not matched to a gene: 8. Germline CDR1 and CDR2: SGHRS and YFSETQ. This CDR3 is 15 amino acids long. CDR3 sequence: CASSHDLAGHNEQFF. CDR3 in DNA: TGCGCCAGCAGCCATGACTTAGCGGGGCACAATGAGCAGTTCTTC. Full variable domain (missing parts from reference TRBV5-1 and TRBJ2-1): KAGVTQTPRYLIKTRGQQVTLSCSPISGHRSVSWYQQTPGQGLQFLFEYFSETQRNKGNFPGRFSGRQFSNSRSEMNVSTLELGDSALYLCASSHDLAGHNEQFFGPGTRLTVL.

Note on this clonotype: A much larger clone lies a single base off, so this may be a read error. The rearrangement uses TRBV5-1 and TRBJ1-1, with TRBD1 identical over 7 bases. The germline V gene has CDR1 SGHRS and CDR2 YFSETQ. CDR3 size: 14 residues. Losses at the gene ends were 6 bases for V and 2 bases for J; bases not matched to a gene: 7. The CDR3 DNA reads as TGCGCCAGCATCTCACAGGGGCAAAACACTGAAGCTTTCTTT. This gives the protein CASISQGQNTEAFF.